One sample yielded the 19 T cell receptor beta chains listed below, sequenced in a study of cytomegalovirus exposure and HLA in healthy donors. Primers for the PCR totalled 60 Vbeta and 13 Jbeta. Profiling relied on immunoSEQ multiplex PCR, and the TCRdb table lists in-frame clones only, not all of them. This sample has roughly 100,000 clones; under 85% occur once, and the top ten carry roughly 6%. The source material was PBMCs. The source is a man younger than 35 in good health and CMV-seronegative.

V is TRBV11-2 and J is TRBJ2-7; TRBD2 aligns across 8 bases. Germline values: CDR1 SGHAT, CDR2 FQNNGV. This CDR3 has 15 amino acids. V was clipped by 4 bases and J by 0 bases; unmatched bases: 5. The chain's CDR3 is CASSSLAGSSYEQYF. The CDR3 DNA follows: TGTGCCAGCAGCTCCCTAGCGGGTAGCTCCTACGAGCAGTACTTC.

The V and J genes are TRBV28 and TRBJ2-2, with 7 bases lining up with TRBD1. The germline gives CDR1 MDHEN, CDR2 SYDVKM. The CDR3 length is 16 residues. Trimming removed 7 bases from V and 3 bases from J; junction bases left unmatched: 11. CDR3 protein: CASTDPGDRDTGELFF. CDR3 DNA: TGTGCCAGCACCGACCCCGGGGACAGAGACACCGGGGAGCTGTTTTTT.

In its sample, this clone was seen a few times. The chain joins TRBV7-8 to TRBJ1-5; D might be TRBD1 (6 bases). Trimming took 5 bases from V and 0 from J, leaving 11 bases between them. This CDR3 has 15 residues. Germline V gene data show CDR1 as SGHVS and CDR2 as FQNEAQ. The CDR3 spells CASSLLQGSNQPQHF. The DNA for the CDR3 is TGTGCCAGCAGCCTTCTACAGGGTAGCAATCAGCCCCAGCATTTT.

This chain connects TRBV28 to TRBJ2-1, with D possibly matching TRBD1 (5 bases). The germline gives CDR1 MDHEN, CDR2 SYDVKM. The CDR3 runs 16 residues. Between the trimmed V and J ends, which lost 8 bases and 6 bases, there was a span of 23 bases. The CDR3 sequence is CASVPNAGWSGNEQFF. Here the CDR3 DNA reads TGTGCCAGCGTCCCTAACGCAGGGTGGTCGGGCAATGAGCAGTTCTTC.

The V and J genes are TRBV28 and TRBJ1-1; D unresolved. Germline CDR1 and CDR2: MDHEN and SYDVKM. Trimming removed 6 bases from V and 3 bases from J, with 11 bases in between. CDR3 length equals 13 residues. The CDR3 DNA reads as TGTGCCAGCAGGCGGGGAGGTGACACTGAAGCTTTCTTT. It codes for CASRRGGDTEAFF.

This chain joins TRBV2 and TRBJ1-2; D gene unclear. The V gene's germline CDR1 is SNHLY and CDR2 FYNNEI. Deletions cut 4 bases from V and 5 bases from J, with 8 bases between. The CDR3 spans 12 residues. CDR3 in amino acids: CASSADVYGYTF. The CDR3, as DNA: TGTGCCAGCAGTGCAGATGTTTATGGCTACACCTTC.

This clone was counted many times. The V gene is TRBV19, the J gene TRBJ2-6; D is uncertain. This CDR3 comprises 15 residues. Germline assignment: CDR1 LNHDA and CDR2 SQIVND (reference sequence). Trimming took off 3 bases at V and 0 bases at J, with 6 bases between the two ends. CDR3 residues: CASSIPRSGANVLTF. The CDR3 DNA reads as TGTGCCAGTAGTATCCCGCGCTCTGGGGCCAACGTCCTGACTTTC. The entire variable domain, with the rest obtained from reference TRBV19 and TRBJ2-6, is as follows: DGGITQSPKYLFRKEGQNVTLSCEQNLNHDAMYWYRQDPGQGLRLIYYSQIVNDFQKGDIAEGYSVSREKKESFPLTVTSAQKNPTAFYLCASSIPRSGANVLTFGAGSRLTVL.

The J gene is TRBJ2-5, the V gene TRBV6-6; TRBD1 agrees at 9 bases. Looked up from germline, CDR1 is MNHNY and CDR2 is SVGAGI (reference sequence). The V segment lost 4 bases and the J segment 5 bases; nucleotides outside the gene matches: 5. The CDR3 is 14 residues long. The CDR3 DNA sequence: TGTGCCAGCAGTTCGGGACAGGGACAGGAGACCCAGTACTTC. It specifies CASSSGQGQETQYF.

This CDR3 reads CASSYGSGTGYDEQYF. CDR3 DNA sequence: TGTGCCAGCAGTTACGGGTCCGGGACAGGGTACGACGAGCAGTACTTC. V gene TRBV6-5 combines with J gene TRBJ2-7; TRBD1 matches 9 bases. V dropped 2 bases and J dropped 5; count of bases not matched to a gene: 10. Per the germline V gene, CDR1 is MNHEY and CDR2 is SVGAGI. The CDR3 loop spans 16 amino acids.

About this clone: The germline gene is not matched at one end of the junction; a read error may be the cause. V usage is TRBV29-1 and J usage is TRBJ1-1; D is undetermined. CDR3 size: 11 residues. Germline CDR1 is SQVTM and CDR2 is ANQGSEA. In DNA form, the CDR3 reads TGCAGCGTTTTACGGAGGACTGAAGCTCTCTTT. Its translation: CSVLRRTEALF.

The genes are TRBV27 and TRBJ2-7; 9 nucleotides align to TRBD1. CDR1 is MNHEY, CDR2 SMNVEV, per germline (reference sequence). The CDR3 spans 15 residues. V shed 7 bases, J shed 4 bases, and the junction held 11 bases outside the gene matches. CDR3 DNA: TGTGCCAGCACATCCTTTAACAGGGGGCTGTACGAGCAGTACTTC. Amino acid sequence: CASTSFNRGLYEQYF.

The chain combines TRBV19 with TRBJ1-5; D is undetermined. The CDR3 runs to 13 residues. Germline loops: CDR1 LNHDA, CDR2 SQIVND (reference sequence). V was shortened by 3 bases and J by 7 bases, with 10 bases between the two germline ends. The CDR3 protein is CASSIVHGQPQHF. DNA of the CDR3: TGTGCCAGTAGTATTGTACACGGGCAGCCCCAGCATTTT.

The J gene is TRBJ2-2, the V gene TRBV27; D is unresolved. V was shortened by 3 bases and J by 7 bases, with 6 bases between the two germline ends. The CDR3 has 12 amino acids. Germline V gene lookup returns CDR1 MNHEY and CDR2 SMNVEV (reference sequence). The CDR3, as DNA: TGTGCCAGCAGTTTGAACGGCGGGGAGCTGTTTTTT. Amino acids: CASSLNGGELFF.

The genes are TRBV6-6 and TRBJ2-7, with D possibly matching TRBD2 (5 bases). The germline CDR1 and CDR2 sequences are MNHNY and SVGAGI (reference sequence). The CDR3 runs to 15 residues. V shed 4 bases and J shed 2 bases, with 15 bases lying between them. CDR3 sequence: CASSFDERETYEQYF. The CDR3 DNA is TGTGCCAGCAGTTTTGATGAAAGGGAGACCTACGAGCAGTACTTC.

This clone came up a few times. CDR3 coding DNA: TGTGCCAGCACGCTAAACAGGGGCCCGTGGACCGGGGAGCTGTTTTTT. This translates into CASTLNRGPWTGELFF. The V gene is TRBV28, the J gene TRBJ2-2, with 7 bases matching TRBD1. This CDR3 comprises 16 residues. Germline assignment: CDR1 MDHEN and CDR2 SYDVKM. Trimming took 7 bases from V and 5 from J; bases not matched to a gene: 13.

This rearrangement joins TRBV6-4 to TRBJ1-3, with a weak D call TRBD1 (5 bases). The CDR3 extends over 13 amino acids. Germline V CDR1 and CDR2: MRHNA, SNTAGT. CDR3 protein: CPLAGLSGNTIYF. The CDR3 DNA follows: TGTCCCCTTGCAGGGCTCTCTGGAAACACCATATATTTT.

The CDR3 sequence is CASSLSIGLAGGRGEQFF. DNA for the CDR3: TGTGCCAGCAGTTTATCGATAGGACTAGCGGGAGGGCGGGGTGAGCAGTTCTTC. The V gene is TRBV28, the J gene TRBJ2-1, with 15 bases lining up with TRBD2. The germline V gene encodes CDR1 MDHEN and CDR2 SYDVKM. This CDR3 contains 18 residues. The ends lost 1 base at V and 9 bases at J; junction bases unmatched: 10.

V gene TRBV10-2 combines with J gene TRBJ2-1; 13 bases map to TRBD2. CDR1 is WSHSY and CDR2 is SAAADI in the germline V gene. V trimming: 7 bases; J trimming: 2 bases; junction bases outside the gene matches: 2. The CDR3 runs to 15 residues. In DNA, the CDR3 is TGCGCCAGCACTGGGACTAGCGGGACCTACAATGAGCAGTTCTTC. Protein product: CASTGTSGTYNEQFF.

The rearrangement uses TRBV6-5 and TRBJ1-2; D gene unclear. The length of the CDR3 is 13 residues. Germline CDR1 and CDR2: MNHEY and SVGAGI. V was trimmed by 8 bases and J by 4 bases, leaving 14 bases between them. The CDR3: CASGSTRSYGYTF. The CDR3 DNA reads as TGTGCCAGCGGTTCGACAAGGTCCTATGGCTACACCTTC.